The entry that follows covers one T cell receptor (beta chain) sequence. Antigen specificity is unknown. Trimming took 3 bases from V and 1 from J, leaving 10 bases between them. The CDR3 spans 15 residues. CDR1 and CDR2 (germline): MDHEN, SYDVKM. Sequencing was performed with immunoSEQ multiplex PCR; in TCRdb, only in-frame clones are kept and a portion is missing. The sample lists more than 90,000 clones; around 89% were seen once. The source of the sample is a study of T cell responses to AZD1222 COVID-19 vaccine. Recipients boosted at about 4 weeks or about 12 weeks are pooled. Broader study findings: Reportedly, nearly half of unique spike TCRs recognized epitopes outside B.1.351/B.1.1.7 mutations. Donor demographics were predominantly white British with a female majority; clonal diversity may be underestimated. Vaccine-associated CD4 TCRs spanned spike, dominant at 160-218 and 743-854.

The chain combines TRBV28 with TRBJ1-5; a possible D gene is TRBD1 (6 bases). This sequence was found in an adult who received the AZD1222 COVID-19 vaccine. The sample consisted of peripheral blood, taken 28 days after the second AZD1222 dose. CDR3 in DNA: TGTGCCAGCAGTTTGCGGGGGGCGAGCAATCAGCCCCAGCATTTT. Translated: CASSLRGASNQPQHF.